What follows are 7 T cell receptor beta chains derived from one specimen sequenced in a study of human T cells and chemical hapten exposure. One entry per CDR3 protein, called by TCRdb with MiXCR from the RACE reads. Among 35,000 to 50,000 distinct CDR3 sequences listed, over 3.5% were seen once. Time point denoted: healthy volunteer bleed at 2 weeks. Total RNA was extracted from unfractionated whole blood. Sequencing was carried out using whole blood. The receptors originated from a female donor in good health. Some clones in this sample may be carry-over from other donors' samples.

This clonotype was picked up many times. The chain employs TRBV12-3 or TRBV12-4 and TRBJ2-3; D remains unclear. With 2 bases removed from V and 1 base from J, the gap between germline ends came to 16 bases. The length of the CDR3 is 17 residues. Here the CDR3 DNA reads TGTGCCAGCAGTTTATTCGCCCTTGGCGCTGGCACAGATACGCAGTATTTT. It specifies CASSLFALGAGTDTQYF.

This clonotype was seen only a few times. V is TRBV2 and J is TRBJ2-2; weak D call: TRBD2 (5 bases). Trimming cost V 8 bases and J 0 bases, with 10 bases left between them. CDR1 and CDR2 (germline): SNHLY, FYNNEI. CDR3 size: 14 residues. In DNA, the CDR3 is TGTGCCAGCGTGGCTAGCTCGAACACCGGGGAGCTGTTTTTT. Amino acid sequence: CASVASSNTGELFF.

In its sample, this clonotype was seen many times. The chain joins TRBV11-3 to TRBJ2-3; D is unresolved. This CDR3 comprises 12 residues. Deletions cut 1 base from V and 5 bases from J, with 4 bases between. From germline, CDR1 is SGHNT and CDR2 YENEEA. DNA for the CDR3: TGTGCCAGCAGCTTAGCTGGAGATACGCAGTATTTT. This sequence encodes CASSLAGDTQYF.

The table lists this clonotype with many counts. The chain joins TRBV12-3 or TRBV12-4 to TRBJ1-1, with TRBD1 matching 7 bases. The CDR3 loop spans 17 amino acids. The junction had 14 bases not matched to a gene; V was cut back by 7 bases and J by 0 bases. CDR3 sequence reads: CASTMPGQLILNTEAFF. CDR3 nucleotides: TGTGCCAGCACCATGCCGGGACAGTTGATCTTGAACACTGAAGCTTTCTTT.

This clonotype was counted at least ten times. CDR3 nucleotide sequence: TGTGCCACCAGCGGACCTAGCGGGGCCTTCACAGATACGCAGTATTTT. It specifies CATSGPSGAFTDTQYF. The V call is TRBV15, the J call TRBJ2-3, with 9 bases identical to TRBD2. V dropped 5 bases and J dropped 2; count of bases not matched to a gene: 8. Germline CDR1 LNHNV, CDR2 YYDKDF (reference sequence). This CDR3 region has 16 residues.

By sample fraction, this clonotype is medium-sized. This rearrangement joins TRBV27 to TRBJ2-7, with D perhaps TRBD2 (6 bases). Trimming took off 7 bases at V and 2 bases at J, with 18 bases between the two ends. The germline V gene encodes CDR1 MNHEY and CDR2 SMNVEV (reference sequence). The CDR3 has 15 amino acids. Here the CDR3 reads CASTPRPGTPYEQYF. The CDR3 DNA is TGTGCCAGCACTCCCCGCCCCGGGACTCCCTACGAGCAGTACTTC.

This clonotype was seen at least ten times. This chain joins TRBV7-2 and TRBJ1-2, with D uncertain. The V gene's germline CDR1 is SGHTA and CDR2 FQGNSA. This CDR3 contains 14 residues. Trimming left V 1 base short and J 4 bases short, with 10 bases between. CDR3 amino acids: CASSLDFRSYGYTF. The CDR3 DNA reads TGTGCCAGCAGCTTAGATTTCAGGTCCTATGGCTACACCTTC.